The sequence of this T cell receptor beta chain was determined in a study of patients and donors after allogeneic stem cell transplantation. This clonotype was counted a few times. TCRdb called the RT-PCR reads again in MiXCR, with one record for every CDR3 protein. The table shows about 960,000 distinct CDR3 sequences, with approximately 19% occurring only once. V was clipped by 5 bases and J by 0 bases, with 11 bases between them. Germline V gene sequence: CDR1 DFQATT, CDR2 SNEGSKA (reference sequence). This CDR3 spans 14 amino acids. Sample: blood, either unsorted or a sorted T cell fraction (not recorded which). The V and J genes are TRBV20-1 and TRBJ1-5, with D possibly TRBD1 on 5 matching bases. The clonotype comes from a human donor who was either an allogeneic HSCT recipient or a stem cell or donor lymphocyte infusion donor (not recorded which). It is not recorded whose cells these are; they may come from a transplant donor. The CDR3 reads CSAPPQDSNQPQHF. The CDR3 coding sequence is TGCAGTGCTCCTCCACAGGATAGCAATCAGCCCCAGCATTTT.